The 14 T cell receptor beta chains below come from one sample, sequenced in a study of blood T cell repertoires in COVID-19. Repertoires were generated with immunoSEQ multiplex PCR, while TCRdb's copy carries only in-frame clones and drops some. The sample lists some 150,000 clones, roughly 82% occurring once. Material: peripheral blood. The receptor set was obtained from a woman aged 45-65 years in a cohort sampled during active or convalescent COVID-19.

DNA for the CDR3: TGTGCCAGCAGCTTAGAATATTCGGTGAACCCCTACGAGCAGTACTTC. Protein: CASSLEYSVNPYEQYF. The chain links TRBV7-9 to TRBJ2-7; D unresolved. CDR1 SEHNR and CDR2 FQNEAQ come from the germline V gene (reference sequence). V dropped 1 base and J dropped 2 bases, with 15 bases sitting between them. CDR3 size: 16 residues.

V is TRBV5-1 and J is TRBJ2-3, with D possibly matching TRBD2 (7 bases). Germline CDR1 and CDR2: SGHRS and YFSETQ. The length of the CDR3 is 16 residues. Trimming took off 4 bases at V and 0 bases at J, with 15 bases between the two ends. The CDR3 DNA reads TGCGCCAGCAGCGGGGGGGCTATACTTAGCACAGATACGCAGTATTTT. It encodes CASSGGAILSTDTQYF.

This chain links TRBV5-5 with TRBJ2-7, with TRBD2 identical over 10 bases. Germline trimming cut 1 base from V and 1 base from J; bases unmatched to any gene: 11. This CDR3 spans 18 amino acids. Germline V CDR1 and CDR2: SGHKS, YYEKEE (reference sequence). CDR3 in DNA: TGTGCCAGCAGCTTGCGTATTGTTAGCGGGGGGCCTTCCTACGAGCAGTACTTC. It specifies CASSLRIVSGGPSYEQYF.

The gene calls are TRBV6-6 and TRBJ2-1, with 7 positions matching TRBD2. The CDR3 extends over 13 amino acids. The V and J ends lost 8 bases and 9 bases, in that order; junction bases with no gene match: 10. The germline CDR1 and CDR2 sequences are MNHNY and SVGAGI (reference sequence). The CDR3 DNA is TGTGCCAGCTCGCAGCTGGGGGGGGGTGAGCAGTTCTTC. The encoded protein is CASSQLGGGEQFF.

J is TRBJ2-7 and V is TRBV7-9, with D tentatively TRBD2 (6 bases). Germline CDR1 and CDR2: SEHNR and FQNEAQ (reference sequence). Trimming removed 8 bases at V and 1 base at J, with 9 bases between. The CDR3 totals 12 residues. The CDR3 here is CASGGISYEQYF. DNA for the CDR3: TGTGCCAGCGGGGGGATTTCCTACGAGCAGTACTTC.

The chain is built from TRBV5-6 and TRBJ2-7, with D hard to call. Trimming left V 0 bases short and J 4 bases short, with 8 bases between. The CDR3 covers 13 residues. The germline CDR1 and CDR2 sequences are SGHDT and YYEEEE. The CDR3 spells CASSLADRYEQYF. In DNA, the CDR3 is TGTGCCAGCAGCTTGGCCGATCGGTACGAGCAGTACTTC.

V gene TRBV19 combines with J gene TRBJ1-2; 7 bases fit TRBD1. The CDR3 runs to 14 residues. With V trimmed by 9 bases and J by 7 bases, 14 bases remained unmatched. The germline V gene encodes CDR1 LNHDA and CDR2 SQIVND (reference sequence). The CDR3 reads CASTVQTGWRGYTF. CDR3 nucleotide sequence: TGTGCCAGCACCGTCCAGACAGGGTGGCGTGGCTACACCTTC.

The chain employs TRBV6-1 and TRBJ2-6; 8 nucleotides line up with TRBD1. Germline lookup yields CDR1 MNHNS and CDR2 SASEGT. The CDR3 is 18 residues long. The ends lost 4 bases at V and 0 bases at J; junction bases unmatched: 8. In nucleotides, the CDR3 is TGTGCCAGCAGTGCCTCGACAGGGGCCTACTCTGGGGCCAACGTCCTGACTTTC. It translates to CASSASTGAYSGANVLTF.

The chain is built from TRBV4-3 and TRBJ1-1; 8 bases fit TRBD1. There are 13 residues in the CDR3. The ends lost 8 bases at V and 6 bases at J; junction bases unmatched: 8. CDR1 is LGHNA and CDR2 is YSLEER in the germline V gene. The CDR3 DNA sequence: TGCGCCAGCGGACGACAGGGGATGTCTGAAGCTTTCTTT. Translation: CASGRQGMSEAFF.

The rearrangement links TRBV5-5 to TRBJ2-3, with 9 nucleotides matching TRBD1. The germline V gene encodes CDR1 SGHKS and CDR2 YYEKEE (reference sequence). This CDR3 is 15 amino acids long. J gave up 2 bases and V 3 bases, and 4 bases lay outside the gene matches. CDR3 sequence: CASSWGQGFTDTQYF. DNA of the CDR3: TGTGCCAGCAGCTGGGGACAGGGTTTCACAGATACGCAGTATTTT.

V gene TRBV11-3 combines with J gene TRBJ2-2; D unclear. Germline CDR1 is SGHNT and CDR2 is YENEEA. The CDR3 contains 15 residues. V was pared by 5 bases and J by 5 bases, with 15 bases between. The chain's CDR3 is CASSRNSGRTGELFF. CDR3 bases: TGTGCCAGCAGCCGAAACTCCGGTCGGACCGGGGAGCTGTTTTTT.

J is TRBJ1-5 and V is TRBV19, with 9 bases fitting TRBD1. The CDR3 has 14 amino acids. Germline CDR1 reads LNHDA; CDR2 reads SQIVND (reference sequence). Trimming removed 6 bases from V and 6 bases from J; junction bases left unmatched: 6. For the CDR3, the DNA is TGTGCCAGTAGAAACACAGGGGGCGGTCAGCCCCAGCATTTT. This codes for CASRNTGGGQPQHF.

The chain is built from TRBV28 and TRBJ1-2, with 7 bases aligning to TRBD1. V gave up 6 bases and J gave up 5 bases; unmatched junction bases: 9. The CDR3 totals 14 residues. Germline assignment: CDR1 MDHEN and CDR2 SYDVKM. CDR3 loop: CASSIGGTEYGYTF. The DNA of the CDR3 is TGTGCCAGCAGCATAGGCGGGACAGAGTATGGCTACACCTTC.

The chain is built from TRBV6-6 and TRBJ1-1; D not certain. The germline V gene encodes CDR1 MNHNY and CDR2 SVGAGI (reference sequence). This CDR3 has 14 residues. The V and J ends lost 5 bases and 6 bases respectively, with 16 bases between them. CDR3 nucleotide sequence: TGTGCCAGCAGTCGGCTCGGGGTGGAGGCTGAAGCTTTCTTT. Protein sequence: CASSRLGVEAEAFF.